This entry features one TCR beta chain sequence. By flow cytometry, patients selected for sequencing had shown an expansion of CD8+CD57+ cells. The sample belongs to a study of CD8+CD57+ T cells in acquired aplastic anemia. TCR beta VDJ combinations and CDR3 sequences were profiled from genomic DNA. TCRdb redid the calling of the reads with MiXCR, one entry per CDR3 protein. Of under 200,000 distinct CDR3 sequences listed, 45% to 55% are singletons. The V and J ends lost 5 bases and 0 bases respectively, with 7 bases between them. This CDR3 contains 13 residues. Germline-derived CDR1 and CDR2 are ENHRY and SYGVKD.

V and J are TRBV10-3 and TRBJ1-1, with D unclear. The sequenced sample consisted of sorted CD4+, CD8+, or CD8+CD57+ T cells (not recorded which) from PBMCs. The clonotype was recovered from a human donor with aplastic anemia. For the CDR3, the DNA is TGTGCCATCAGTTCGTCGGTGAACACTGAAGCTTTCTTT. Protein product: CAISSSVNTEAFF.